Listed below are T cell receptor beta chains from one sample, sequenced in a study of T cell repertoires in cytomegalovirus infection. TCRdb reanalysed the reads using MiXCR and keeps one entry per CDR3 protein. The sample has 450,000 to 550,000 distinct CDR3 sequences; 15% to 20% are singletons. The sample comprised CD8+ T cells from PBMCs. Receptors originate from a human donor in good health (CMV status not recorded). Some clones in this sample may be carry-over from other donors' samples. Each CDR3 is given with its conserved first and last residue. The D gene is left open where the match is weak. Clone size is not always given. Where it is, it says once, few, many or a class for expanded clones.

J gene	D gene	V gene	clone size	CDR3 protein	CDR3 DNA
TRBJ2-1	.	TRBV4-3	few	CASSHSGTGYPYNEQFF	TGCGCCAGCAGCCATTCTGGGACGGGGTACCCCTACAATGAGCAGTTCTTC
TRBJ2-1	.	TRBV5-4	many	CASSTDLGGYNEQFF	TGTGCCAGCAGCACTGATCTGGGGGGCTACAATGAGCAGTTCTTC
TRBJ2-7	TRBD1	TRBV19	few	CASGARGYEQYF	TGTGCCAGTGGAGCCAGGGGGTACGAGCAGTACTTC
TRBJ2-5	.	TRBV20-1	few	CSARVRGWETQYF	TGCAGTGCTAGAGTCCGGGGGTGGGAGACCCAGTACTTC
TRBJ1-1	.	TRBV5-3	few	CARRPPDGNTEAFF	TGTGCCAGAAGACCTCCCGACGGGAACACTGAAGCTTTCTTT
TRBJ1-2	.	TRBV14	few	CASSQARAGWGYTF	TGTGCCAGCAGCCAAGCCCGGGCCGGCTGGGGCTACACCTTC
TRBJ1-5	TRBD1	TRBV27	many	CASGGQGDQPQHF	TGTGCCAGCGGGGGACAGGGCGATCAGCCCCAGCATTTT
TRBJ2-1	.	TRBV6-1	many	CASLTWGSGSYNEQFF	TGTGCCAGCCTAACTTGGGGGAGTGGGTCCTACAATGAGCAGTTCTTC
TRBJ2-3	.	TRBV12-3/TRBV12-4	many	CASGRERADTQYF	TGTGCCAGCGGTCGGGAGCGGGCAGATACGCAGTATTTT
TRBJ1-2	.	TRBV28	many	CATYSPVNYGYTF	TGTGCCACCTACAGTCCTGTTAACTATGGCTACACCTTC
TRBJ2-7	.	TRBV7-2	many	CASSFRYNEQYF	TGTGCCAGCAGCTTCCGCTATAACGAGCAGTACTTC
TRBJ1-2	.	TRBV7-9	many	CASSLAGEGGNYGYTF	TGTGCCAGCAGCTTAGCGGGGGAAGGAGGGAACTATGGCTACACCTTC
TRBJ1-5	.	TRBV7-9	many	CASSLASYQPQHF	TGTGCCAGCAGCTTAGCGAGTTATCAGCCCCAGCATTTT
TRBJ1-5	TRBD1	TRBV7-8	many	CASSLGDSHQPQHF	TGTGCCAGCAGCTTAGGGGACAGCCATCAGCCCCAGCATTTT
TRBJ2-5	TRBD1	TRBV24-1	few	CATSDLPRTGVEETQYF	TGTGCCACCAGTGATTTACCCCGGACAGGGGTAGAAGAGACCCAGTACTTC
TRBJ2-1	TRBD1	TRBV27	few	CASSFVSGGEDEQFF	TGTGCCAGCAGTTTTGTTTCAGGGGGCGAGGATGAGCAGTTCTTC
TRBJ1-3	.	TRBV11-2	many	CASSPWGRTQESSGNTIYF	TGTGCCAGCAGCCCTTGGGGCAGGACGCAGGAGAGCTCTGGAAACACCATATATTTT
TRBJ2-5	TRBD2	TRBV28	many	CASRPTSDQETQYF	TGTGCCAGCAGACCAACTAGCGACCAAGAGACCCAGTACTTC
TRBJ2-1	.	TRBV27	many	CASIDGGGNNEQFF	TGTGCCAGCATTGACGGAGGGGGAAACAATGAGCAGTTCTTC
TRBJ2-1	.	TRBV7-6	many	CASSLAVTQSSYNEQFF	TGTGCCAGCAGCTTAGCTGTTACCCAAAGCTCCTACAATGAGCAGTTCTTC
TRBJ2-6	TRBD1	TRBV15	.	CATSARDRAGANVLTF	TGTGCCACCAGCGCCCGGGACAGGGCTGGGGCCAACGTCCTGACTTTC
TRBJ2-7	.	TRBV7-3	many	CASSTGASYEQYF	TGTGCCAGCAGCACCGGGGCCTCCTACGAGCAGTACTTC
TRBJ1-1	TRBD1	TRBV7-9	many	CASSPRTGGSTEAFF	TGTGCCAGCAGCCCCCGGACAGGGGGAAGCACTGAAGCTTTCTTT
TRBJ2-3	.	TRBV15	many	CATSGTAEIDTQYF	TGTGCCACCAGCGGGACCGCGGAAATAGATACGCAGTATTTT
TRBJ2-5	.	TRBV5-1	few	CASSPYDGETQYF	TGCGCCAGCAGCCCCTACGACGGGGAGACCCAGTACTTC
TRBJ2-7	.	TRBV27	many	CASSLQGTPYEQYF	TGTGCCAGCAGTTTACAGGGTACCCCCTACGAGCAGTACTTC
TRBJ1-4	.	TRBV4-2	few	CASSPIEGSEKLFF	TGTGCCAGCAGCCCAATAGAGGGGAGTGAAAAACTGTTTTTT
TRBJ1-5	.	TRBV7-9	many	CASSLAANQPQHF	TGTGCCAGCAGCTTAGCGGCAAATCAGCCCCAGCATTTT
TRBJ2-7	.	TRBV12-3/TRBV12-4	.	CASRWSGSSYEQYF	TGTGCCAGCAGGTGGTCTGGGAGCTCCTACGAGCAGTACTTC
TRBJ1-1	TRBD1	TRBV7-6	few	CASSGDRGREAFF	TGTGCCAGCAGCGGGGACAGGGGAAGGGAAGCTTTCTTT
TRBJ2-3	TRBD2	TRBV19	.	CASSWTSGRDTDTQYF	TGTGCCAGTAGTTGGACTAGCGGGAGGGATACAGATACGCAGTATTTT
TRBJ2-7	.	TRBV7-9	many	CASSPRQGGSSYEQYF	TGTGCCAGCAGCCCGAGACAGGGAGGGAGCTCCTACGAGCAGTACTTC
TRBJ1-5	TRBD1	TRBV10-3	.	CATWTGGRDQPQHF	TGTGCCACCTGGACAGGGGGCAGGGATCAGCCCCAGCATTTT
TRBJ2-7	.	TRBV4-2	few	CASSQEIVSYEQYF	TGTGCCAGCAGCCAAGAAATCGTATCCTACGAGCAGTACTTC
TRBJ2-2	TRBD1	TRBV4-1	.	CASSHPPEGADTGELFF	TGCGCCAGCAGCCACCCTCCCGAGGGGGCTGACACCGGGGAGCTGTTTTTT
TRBJ2-4	.	TRBV6-2/TRBV6-3	many	CASSYYKNIQYF	TGTGCCAGCAGTTACTACAAAAACATTCAGTACTTC
TRBJ2-1	TRBD2	TRBV7-9	many	CASSLTSGGAVIYNEQFF	TGTGCCAGCAGCTTAACTAGCGGGGGGGCCGTAATCTACAATGAGCAGTTCTTC
TRBJ2-1	TRBD2	TRBV24-1	.	CATSDVTSNNEQFF	TGTGCCACCAGTGACGTGACTAGCAACAATGAGCAGTTCTTC
TRBJ2-3	TRBD2	TRBV20-1	few	CSARKRDGTDTQYF	TGCAGTGCTAGAAAGCGGGATGGCACAGATACGCAGTATTTT
TRBJ2-2	TRBD2	TRBV7-3	few	CASSSFPLAGGRTGELFF	TGTGCCAGCAGCTCCTTCCCCCTAGCGGGAGGAAGGACCGGGGAGCTGTTTTTT
TRBJ1-6	TRBD1	TRBV19	few	CASQDRVNSPLHF	TGTGCCAGCCAGGACAGGGTGAATTCACCCCTCCACTTT